This section outlines one T cell receptor (beta chain) sequence together with its context. Its matching antigen is unknown. The entry originates in a study of shared clonotypes between healthy human individuals. The CDR3 length is 11 residues. Germline values: CDR1 SGHDN, CDR2 FVKESK. Trimming removed 1 base at V and 7 bases at J, with 4 bases between. Each subset's genomic DNA was shared equally among a number of immunoSEQ plates. Measured with immunoSEQ multiplex PCR; TCRdb has only the in-frame clones, and not every one. The sample comprises millions of clones, approximately 93% of which are singletons, and under 0.45% rests with the top ten. Study-wide results and caveats: Sequencing depth was a factor that was expected to affect clonotype sharing among donors. A generally larger estimated richness was seen in naive subsets than in memory subsets.

Researchers partitioned CD4+ cells into CD45RA+ naive and CD45RA-negative memory subsets. The sequence was obtained from a man aged 18 to 35 in good health. Some clones in this sample may be carry-over from other donors' samples. J is TRBJ1-1 and V is TRBV14; D is ambiguous. The sequenced sample consisted of naive CD4+ T cells from PBMCs. Noted subset: CD45RA+ positively selected. CDR3 nucleotides: TGTGCCAGCAGCCAAGGTTATGAAGCTTTCTTT. Protein product: CASSQGYEAFF.